This T cell receptor (beta chain) was retrieved from a study of blood T cells in healthy people across ages. This CDR3 has 15 residues. Germline V gene data show CDR1 as SGHDT and CDR2 as YYEEEE. V lost 4 bases and J 4 bases, leaving 17 bases between the germline ends. Then a second PCR, running roughly 7 to 12 cycles, was carried out with a sample-barcoded 5' primer and a J-beta primer mix. Using its own MiXCR run on the 5' RACE reads, TCRdb lists one record per CDR3 protein. The sample records 1,800,000 or so distinct CDR3 sequences, approximately 40% being singletons. The rearrangement links TRBV5-6 to TRBJ1-1; weak D call: TRBD1 (5 bases). The TCR originated in a human donor in good health. Sequenced: blood. The CDR3 bases are TGTGCCAGCAGCGTGGACCCGTCGGGGGGCACTGAAGCTTTCTTT. Protein sequence: CASSVDPSGGTEAFF.